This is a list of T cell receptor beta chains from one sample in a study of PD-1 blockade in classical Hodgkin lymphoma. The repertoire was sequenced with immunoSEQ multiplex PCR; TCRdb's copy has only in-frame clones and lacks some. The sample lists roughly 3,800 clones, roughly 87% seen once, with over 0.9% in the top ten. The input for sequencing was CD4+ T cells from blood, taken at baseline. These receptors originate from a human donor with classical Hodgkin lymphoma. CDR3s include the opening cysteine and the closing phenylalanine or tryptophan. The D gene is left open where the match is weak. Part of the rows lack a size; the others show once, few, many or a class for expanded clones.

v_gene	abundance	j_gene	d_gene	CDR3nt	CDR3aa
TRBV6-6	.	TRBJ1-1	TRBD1	TGTGCCAGCAGTTACCTAAGGACAGGGGGAAAACCTGAAGCTTTCTTT	CASSYLRTGGKPEAFF
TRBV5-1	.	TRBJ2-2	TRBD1	TGCGCCAGCAGCTTGACAGGGGGCTCTAACACCGGGGAGCTGTTTTTT	CASSLTGGSNTGELFF
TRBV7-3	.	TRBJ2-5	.	TGTGCCAGCAGCTTAAGAGGGGGACCTGAAGAGACCCAGTACTTC	CASSLRGGPEETQYF
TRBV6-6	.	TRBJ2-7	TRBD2	TGTGCCAGCAGTTACGGGGCGGGGGGGACCTACGAGCAGTACTTC	CASSYGAGGTYEQYF
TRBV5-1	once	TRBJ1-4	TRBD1	TGCGCCAGCAGCTTCCTCGGACAGGGGACCAATGAAAAACTGTTTTTT	CASSFLGQGTNEKLFF
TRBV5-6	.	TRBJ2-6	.	TGTGCCAGCTCAGTTGGCGTACCAGCAAAGTCGGGCCAACGTCCTGACTTC	CASSVGVPAKSGQRPDF
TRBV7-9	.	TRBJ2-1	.	TGTGCCAGCAGCTCCAAGGTACGGGTTGTAATCTACAATGAGCAGTTCTTC	CASSSKVRVVIYNEQFF
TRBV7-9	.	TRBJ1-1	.	TGTGCCAGCAGCGCGAGTCAGGGAGGTGAAGCTTTCTTT	CASSASQGGEAFF
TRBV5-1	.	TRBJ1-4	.	TGCGCCAGCAGCTTCGAGGGGGTGAGGGAAAAACTGTTTTTT	CASSFEGVREKLFF
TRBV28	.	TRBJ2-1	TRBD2	TGTGCCAGCAGTTTAAGTAGCGGGGGGGCTTATGAGCAGTTCTTC	CASSLSSGGAYEQFF
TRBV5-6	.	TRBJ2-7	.	TGTGCCAGCAGCTTGCCGGTACCACCATTACCCTACGAGCAGTACTTC	CASSLPVPPLPYEQYF
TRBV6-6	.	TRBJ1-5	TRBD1	TGTGCCAGCAGTACTCCGACAGGGGTCCAGCCCCAGCATTTT	CASSTPTGVQPQHF
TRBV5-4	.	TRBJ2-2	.	TGTGCCAGCAGCTTGTGGCGGGGTATCACCGGGGAGCTGTTTTTT	CASSLWRGITGELFF
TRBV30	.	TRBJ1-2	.	TGTGCCTGGAGTGTGGGTGGGGGAGGTGGCTACACCTTC	CAWSVGGGGGYTF
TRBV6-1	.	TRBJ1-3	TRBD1	TGTGCCAGCCTGATATTAATCAGGGGGGGAAACACCATATATTTT	CASLILIRGGNTIYF
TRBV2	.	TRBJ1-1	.	TGTGCCTCCCGAAACGACGCGTCCACTGAAGCTTTCTTT	CASRNDASTEAFF
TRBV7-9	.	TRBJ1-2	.	TGTGCCAGCAGCATCCAAGGTGGCTACACCTTC	CASSIQGGYTF
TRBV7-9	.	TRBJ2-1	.	TGTGCCAGCAGCTTAATAGGGGATGAGCAGTTCTTC	CASSLIGDEQFF
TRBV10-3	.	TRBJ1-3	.	TGTGCCATCAGTGAGTCGGGTGGGGGGCTCTCTGGAAACACCATATATTTT	CAISESGGGLSGNTIYF
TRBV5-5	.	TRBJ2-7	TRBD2	TGTGCCAGCAGCCGGGCGGGGGCCTACGAGCAGTACTTC	CASSRAGAYEQYF
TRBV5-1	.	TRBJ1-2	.	TGCGCCAGCAGCTTGAGCAAAGACTATGGCTACACCTTC	CASSLSKDYGYTF
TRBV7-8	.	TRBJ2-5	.	TGTGCCAGCAGCCAACCAGGCTGGGCCCAGTACTTC	CASSQPGWAQYF
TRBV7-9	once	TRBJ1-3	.	TGTGCCACCACTTCCCCCGGGGTGAACTCTGGAAACACCATATATTTT	CATTSPGVNSGNTIYF
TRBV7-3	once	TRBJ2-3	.	TGTGCCAGCAGCTTGACTCCTGAGGGGATGGCGCAGTATTTT	CASSLTPEGMAQYF
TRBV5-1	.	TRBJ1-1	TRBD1	TGCGCCAGCAGCTCCCCCAGGGGGGCGACTGAAGCTTTCTTT	CASSSPRGATEAFF
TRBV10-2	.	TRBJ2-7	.	TGCGCCAGCAGTAAACGGTCGGACAGCAGCTCAGTCGAGCAGTACTTC	CASSKRSDSSSVEQYF
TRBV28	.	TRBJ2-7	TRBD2	TGTGCCAGCAGTCCCGCCGGTACAGCGGGGTACTACGAGCAGTACTTC	CASSPAGTAGYYEQYF
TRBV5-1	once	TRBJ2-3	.	TGCGCCAGCAGCTCAACCCTGGTCCGGACCGGGTTGGATACGCAGTATTTT	CASSSTLVRTGLDTQYF
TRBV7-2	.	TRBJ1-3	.	TGTGCCAGCAGCTTAACCGGCCCGTACTCTGGAAACACCATATATTTT	CASSLTGPYSGNTIYF
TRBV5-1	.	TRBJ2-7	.	TGCGCCAGCGGAACAGATGGCAGGGCCGAGCAGTACTTC	CASGTDGRAEQYF
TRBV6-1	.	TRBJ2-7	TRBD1	TGTGCCAGCAGTGAAGCCGGGACAGAGTACGAGCAGTACTTC	CASSEAGTEYEQYF
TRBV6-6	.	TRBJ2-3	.	TGTGCCAGCAGTTACCTCGCAGATACGCAGTATTTT	CASSYLADTQYF
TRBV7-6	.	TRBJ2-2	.	TGTGCCAGCAGCTTAAAGGGCAGGTCGAACACCGGGGAGCTGTTTTTT	CASSLKGRSNTGELFF
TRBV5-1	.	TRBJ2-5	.	TGCGCCAGCAGCTTGTTGGACAGCCAAGAGACCCAGTACTTC	CASSLLDSQETQYF
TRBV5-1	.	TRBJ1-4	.	TGCGCCAGCAGCTTACTAGGGGGGGCTAATGAAAAACTGTTTTTT	CASSLLGGANEKLFF
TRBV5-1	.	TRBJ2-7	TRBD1	TGCGCCAGCAGCCACACGGGACAGGTTAGCTCCTACGAGCAGTACTTC	CASSHTGQVSSYEQYF
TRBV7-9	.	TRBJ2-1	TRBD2	TGTGCCAGCAGCTTAGGGATATCTAGCGGGGGGGCGGCTGAGCAGTTCTTC	CASSLGISSGGAAEQFF
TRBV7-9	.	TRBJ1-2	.	TGTGCCAGCAGCTTAGAGATGACGGTCGTCTATGGCTACACCTTC	CASSLEMTVVYGYTF
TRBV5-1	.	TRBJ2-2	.	TGCGCCAGCAGATTGAGCGCCCTAGGGGAGCTGTTTTTT	CASRLSALGELFF
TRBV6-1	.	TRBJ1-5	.	TGTGCCACCCTCCCGGACAAGAACAATCAGCCCCAGCATTTT	CATLPDKNNQPQHF
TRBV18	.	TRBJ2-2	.	TGTGCCAGCTCACCACAAAGCCCGGGTACCGGGGAGCTGTTTTTT	CASSPQSPGTGELFF
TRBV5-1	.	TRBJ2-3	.	TGCGCCAGCAGCTTGGGAGCGGGTGTCACAGATACGCAGTATTTT	CASSLGAGVTDTQYF
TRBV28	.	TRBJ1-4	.	TGTGCCAGCAGTTTAGATTTGGGGGCTTCTAATGAAAAACTGTTTTTT	CASSLDLGASNEKLFF
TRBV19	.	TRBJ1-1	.	TGTGCCAGTAGTATAGACCCCTGGGGGGACACTGAAGCTTTCTTT	CASSIDPWGDTEAFF
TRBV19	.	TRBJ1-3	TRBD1	TGTGCCAGTAGTACACTTTCAGGGGGCCCTGGAAACACCATATATTTT	CASSTLSGGPGNTIYF
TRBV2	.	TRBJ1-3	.	TGTGCCAGCAGTGAAGAGGGACTTTCTGGAAACACCATATATTTT	CASSEEGLSGNTIYF
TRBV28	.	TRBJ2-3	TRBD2	TGTGCCAGCAAGGGCGGGGGGGTAGGAGATACGCAGTATTTT	CASKGGGVGDTQYF
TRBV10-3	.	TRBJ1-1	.	TGTGCCATCAGTGAGTCGGGTCCGCGGGTCACTGAAGCTTTCTTT	CAISESGPRVTEAFF
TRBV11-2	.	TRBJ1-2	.	TGTGCCAGCAGCCCGCTACGGAAGGGGGACTATGGCTACACCTTC	CASSPLRKGDYGYTF
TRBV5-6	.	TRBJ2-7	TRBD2	TGTGCCAGCAGCCTGAGGACTAGCGGGGGGTGGGAGCAGTACTTC	CASSLRTSGGWEQYF
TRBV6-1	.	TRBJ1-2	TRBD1	TGTGCCAGCAGTGACCCCGGGGACAGGGGATTTGTATATGGCTACACCTTC	CASSDPGDRGFVYGYTF
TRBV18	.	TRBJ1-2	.	TGTGCCAGCTCACCGCCAGGGCGGGTCTCAAGAGGTGGCTACACCTTC	CASSPPGRVSRGGYTF